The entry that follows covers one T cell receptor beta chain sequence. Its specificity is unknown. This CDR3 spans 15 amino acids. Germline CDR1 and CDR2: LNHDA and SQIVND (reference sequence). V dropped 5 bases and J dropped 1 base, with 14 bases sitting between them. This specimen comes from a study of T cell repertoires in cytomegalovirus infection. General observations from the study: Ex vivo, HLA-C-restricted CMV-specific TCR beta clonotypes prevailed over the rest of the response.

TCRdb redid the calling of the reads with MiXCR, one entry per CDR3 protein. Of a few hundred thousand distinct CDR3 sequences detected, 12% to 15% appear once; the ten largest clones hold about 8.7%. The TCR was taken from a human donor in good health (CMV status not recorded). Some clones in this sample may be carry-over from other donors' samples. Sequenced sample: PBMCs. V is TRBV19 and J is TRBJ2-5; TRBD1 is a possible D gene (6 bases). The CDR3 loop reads CASSRGQNPQETQYF. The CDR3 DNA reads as TGTGCCAGTAGTCGTGGACAGAATCCCCAAGAGACCCAGTACTTC. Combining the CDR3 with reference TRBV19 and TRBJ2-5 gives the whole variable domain DGGITQSPKYLFRKEGQNVTLSCEQNLNHDAMYWYRQDPGQGLRLIYYSQIVNDFQKGDIAEGYSVSREKKESFPLTVTSAQKNPTAFYLCASSRGQNPQETQYFGPGTRLLVL.